These 12 T cell receptor beta chains were all obtained from the same sample, sequenced in a study of CD8+ T cells in alopecia areata. Extracted from the samples, RNA was reverse transcribed into cDNA to serve as the sequencing template. Sequencing used immunoSEQ multiplex PCR; TCRdb keeps in-frame clones, though not all of them. The sample yields approximately 150,000 clones, about half seen once. The input for sequencing was CD4+ T cells sorted from blood, taken at week 0. Receptors were obtained from a human donor with alopecia areata.

The chain couples TRBV7-9 to TRBJ2-4; D unresolved. The CDR3 has 17 amino acids. V gave up 5 bases and J gave up 1 base, with 18 bases separating them. The germline V gene encodes CDR1 SEHNR and CDR2 FQNEAQ (reference sequence). CDR3: CASSPPSMVGAKNIQYF. CDR3 DNA: TGTGCCAGCAGCCCTCCTTCGATGGTGGGGGCCAAAAACATTCAGTACTTC.

The J gene is TRBJ2-1, the V gene TRBV29-1, with D possibly matching TRBD2 (6 bases). The CDR3 runs 12 residues. Germline V gives CDR1 SQVTM, CDR2 ANQGSEA. Between the trimmed V and J ends, which lost 4 bases and 7 bases, there was a span of 11 bases. The CDR3 is CSVVPRGNEQFF. CDR3 nucleotide sequence: TGCAGCGTTGTACCCCGGGGGAATGAGCAGTTCTTC.

Details on this clone: Germline and junction disagree at one end, which may indicate a read error. This chain uses TRBV7-3 with TRBJ2-4; possible D gene TRBD2, 5 bases. The CDR3 covers 12 residues. From germline, CDR1 is SGHTA and CDR2 FQGTGA. The CDR3 spells CASSPGSWGWDF. The DNA for the CDR3 is TGTGCCAGCAGCCCGGGAAGTTGGGGTTGGGACTTC.

V usage is TRBV6-5 and J usage is TRBJ2-6; D may be TRBD1 (6 bases). Germline V CDR1 and CDR2: MNHEY, SVGAGI. The CDR3 consists of 15 residues. V lost 6 bases and J 6 bases, leaving 15 bases between the germline ends. The CDR3 is CASSPDRWPANVLTF. The CDR3 coding sequence is TGTGCCAGCAGCCCAGACAGGTGGCCGGCCAACGTCCTGACTTTC.

The J gene is TRBJ1-2, the V gene TRBV29-1, with D unresolved. This CDR3 contains 14 residues. Trimming removed 3 bases from V and 6 bases from J, with 17 bases in between. CDR1 is SQVTM and CDR2 is ANQGSEA in the germline V gene. The CDR3 DNA reads as TGCAGCGTTGACAGTGGGGAAGGGTGGGATGGCTACACCTTC. Translation gives CSVDSGEGWDGYTF.

This clone was counted a few times. The genes are TRBV30 and TRBJ1-1; 7 nucleotides align to TRBD1. Germline V gives CDR1 GTSNPN, CDR2 SVGIG (reference sequence). The CDR3 has 12 amino acids. V lost 5 bases, J lost 3 bases, and 3 bases stayed unmatched. DNA of the CDR3: TGTGCCTGGTTTACAGGGGACACTGAAGCTTTCTTT. It codes for CAWFTGDTEAFF.

V usage is TRBV5-1 and J usage is TRBJ2-1; TRBD2 is a possible D gene (6 bases). This CDR3 spans 14 amino acids. Per the germline V gene, CDR1 is SGHRS and CDR2 is YFSETQ. V lost 0 bases, J lost 5 bases, and 9 bases lay in between. The CDR3 region has the DNA TGCGCCAGCAGCTTGGTTAGCGGTGACAATGAGCAGTTCTTC. Translation: CASSLVSGDNEQFF. The full variable domain, its missing parts supplied by reference TRBV5-1 and TRBJ2-1, is KAGVTQTPRYLIKTRGQQVTLSCSPISGHRSVSWYQQTPGQGLQFLFEYFSETQRNKGNFPGRFSGRQFSNSRSEMNVSTLELGDSALYLCASSLVSGDNEQFFGPGTRLTVL.

The V gene is TRBV2, the J gene TRBJ2-5; 12 bases fit TRBD2. J gave up 4 bases and V 5 bases, and 14 bases lay outside the gene matches. CDR1 and CDR2 from the germline V gene are SNHLY and FYNNEI. The length of the CDR3 is 18 residues. The CDR3 sequence is CASSTRLAGVGRGETQYF. CDR3 sequence (DNA): TGTGCCAGCAGTACTCGACTAGCGGGAGTCGGCCGGGGAGAGACCCAGTACTTC. Filled out from reference TRBV2 and TRBJ2-5, the complete variable domain reads EPEVTQTPSHQVTQMGQEVILRCVPISNHLYFYWYRQILGQKVEFLVSFYNNEISEKSEIFDDQFSVERPDGSNFTLKIRSTKLEDSAMYFCASSTRLAGVGRGETQYFGPGTRLLVL.

The table lists this clone with a few counts. The chain uses TRBV29-1 and TRBJ1-2; D is unclear. Germline V gene lookup returns CDR1 SQVTM and CDR2 ANQGSEA. The CDR3 spans 14 residues. V was shortened by 0 bases and J by 7 bases, with 15 bases between the two germline ends. CDR3 DNA sequence: TGCAGCGTTGAAGATCGCGGGCAGGCCCGTGGCTACACCTTC. This codes for CSVEDRGQARGYTF. Together with reference TRBV29-1 and TRBJ1-2, the CDR3 gives the full variable domain: SAVISQKPSRDICQRGTSLTIQCQVDSQVTMMFWYRQQPGQSLTLIATANQGSEATYESGFVIDKFPISRPNLTFSTLTVSNMSPEDSSIYLCSVEDRGQARGYTFGSGTRLTVV.

This chain links TRBV30 with TRBJ2-7; no clear D gene. In germline, CDR1 is GTSNPN, CDR2 SVGIG (reference sequence). The CDR3 is 11 residues long. V was clipped by 0 bases and J by 5 bases, with 5 bases between them. The CDR3 coding sequence is TGTGCCTGGAGTGTTAAAGACGAGCAGTACTTC. Its protein product is CAWSVKDEQYF.

The chain is built from TRBV7-9 and TRBJ2-5; 7 bases align to TRBD1. Germline loops: CDR1 SEHNR, CDR2 FQNEAQ (reference sequence). This CDR3 has 15 residues. Unmatched junction bases numbered 11, after V lost 5 bases and J lost 5 bases. CDR3 in DNA: TGTGCCAGCAGCACCGGGGACAGTTTGGGGGAGACCCAGTACTTC. This codes for CASSTGDSLGETQYF.

This clone was seen only a few times. This chain links TRBV25-1 with TRBJ2-3; TRBD2 matches 10 bases. Trimming at V came to 8 bases and at J to 5 bases, leaving 10 bases not matched to a gene. The germline V gene has CDR1 MGHDK and CDR2 SYGVNS. The CDR3 contains 15 residues. CDR3 sequence: CASRRGLAGEDTQYF. Here the CDR3 DNA reads TGTGCCAGCCGCCGAGGGCTAGCGGGAGAAGATACGCAGTATTTT.